Detailed here is one T cell receptor (beta chain). Its target is not known. Rearranged V-D-J TRB sequences were amplified with a mixed TRB-A/B primer pool. TCRdb fed the multiplex PCR reads into MiXCR, producing one record per CDR3 protein. The table has roughly 1,300 distinct CDR3 sequences, about three fifths seen once. This entry comes from a study of T cell repertoires in aging, cancer and after chemotherapy. As for the study in general: Six age groups, ranging from 30 or younger to 70 or older, included the donors. Patients with chronic lymphocytic leukemia were sampled before and after fludarabine- or bendamustine-based chemotherapy. Study-wide findings and caveats: Healthy donors lost TCR diversity with age mainly through richness, cancer patients through richness and evenness.

Peripheral blood genomic DNA, not sorted cells or RNA, was the template. With 5 bases removed from V and 5 bases from J, the gap between germline ends came to 10 bases. Germline V gene data show CDR1 as SGHAT and CDR2 as FQNNGV. The CDR3 is made up of 13 amino acids. This chain uses TRBV11-2 with TRBJ2-1; no clear D. The sample comprised blood. This clonotype was sampled from a human donor with a blood cancer. Here the CDR3 reads CASSTGPHNEQFF. The CDR3 DNA reads TGTGCCAGCAGCACCGGACCCCACAATGAGCAGTTCTTC. Looking up the rest from reference TRBV11-2 and TRBJ2-1 gives the full variable domain: EAGVAQSPRYKIIEKRQSVAFWCNPISGHATLYWYQQILGQGPKLLIQFQNNGVVDDSQLPKDRFSAERLKGVDSTLKIQPAKLEDSAVYLCASSTGPHNEQFFGPGTRLTVL.